These 16 T cell receptor beta chains were sequenced from one sample in a study of blood T cells in healthy people across ages. A second about 6 to 12 cycle PCR used barcoded and J-beta primers. TCRdb reprocessed the 5' RACE reads via MiXCR and lists one record per CDR3 protein. The data show approximately 900,000 distinct CDR3 sequences, approximately 49% seen once. Sequenced sample: blood. These receptor sequences come from a man aged 30-40 years in good health.

This clonotype was seen a handful of times. This chain links TRBV7-2 with TRBJ2-4; D may be TRBD2 (5 bases). The CDR3 consists of 16 residues. From germline, CDR1 is SGHTA and CDR2 FQGNSA. Trimming took 2 bases from V and 1 from J, leaving 12 bases between them. The CDR3 DNA follows: TGTGCCAGCAGCTTAAGGGCTAGCCTCGCCAAAAACATTCAGTACTTC. Its translation is CASSLRASLAKNIQYF.

This clonotype showed up just a few times. The rearrangement uses TRBV12-5 and TRBJ2-2; weak D call: TRBD1 (5 bases). The germline V gene has CDR1 LGHNT and CDR2 FRNRAP. This CDR3 has 12 residues. V lost 4 bases to trimming and J lost 6 bases, with 6 bases between them. The CDR3 region has the DNA TGTGCTAGTGGTTCGACAGCCGGGGAGCTGTTTTTT. Protein: CASGSTAGELFF.

The gene calls are TRBV6-2 or TRBV6-3 and TRBJ2-4, with D possibly being TRBD2 (6 bases). The tail of the sequence fits TRBJ2-5 better, so the J call may be wrong. The CDR3 sequence is 14 residues long. Germline V CDR1 and CDR2: MNHEY, SVGEGT. CDR3 residues: CASSYTGGTETQYF. In nucleotides, the CDR3 is TGTGCCAGCAGTTACACCGGGGGAACGGAGACCCAGTACTTC.

This clonotype was seen more than once but under ten times. This chain connects TRBV3-1 to TRBJ2-5; D remains ambiguous. Trimming stripped 1 base from V and 1 base from J, with 7 bases between. Germline CDR1 is LGHDT and CDR2 is YNNKEL (reference sequence). The CDR3 is 14 residues long. This chain's CDR3 is CASSQVPSQETQYF. The CDR3 region has the DNA TGTGCCAGCAGCCAAGTTCCCTCCCAAGAGACCCAGTACTTC.

This clonotype was seen a few times. This chain joins TRBV3-1 and TRBJ2-7; D is ambiguous. The J call may be faulty, since TRBJ2-5 better matches the DNA end. The CDR3 covers 14 residues. Germline CDR1 reads LGHDT; CDR2 reads YNNKEL (reference sequence). The CDR3 loop is CASSLPEREGTQYF. CDR3 sequence (DNA): TGTGCCAGCAGCCTTCCGGAGCGAGAAGGGACCCAGTACTTC.

The rearrangement uses TRBV9 and TRBJ1-2; D unclear. CDR1 is SGDLS and CDR2 is YYNGEE in the germline V gene. The CDR3 contains 15 residues. V lost 0 bases, J lost 1 base, and 10 bases lay in between. In DNA form, the CDR3 reads TGTGCCAGCAGCGTAGCTCTCAGTGATAACTATGGCTACACCTTC. Translating gives CASSVALSDNYGYTF. The full variable domain, rest sourced from reference TRBV9 and TRBJ1-2, is DSGVTQTPKHLITATGQRVTLRCSPRSGDLSVYWYQQSLDQGLQFLIQYYNGEERAKGNILERFSAQQFPDLHSELNLSSLELGDSALYFCASSVALSDNYGYTFGSGTRLTVV.

CDR3 region: CASQTGGGYGYTF. The CDR3, as DNA: TGTGCCAGCCAGACGGGGGGGGGCTATGGCTACACCTTC. V and J are TRBV12-3 or TRBV12-4 and TRBJ1-2; D possibly corresponds to TRBD1 (5 bases). Trimming took off 8 bases at V and 4 bases at J, with 14 bases between the two ends. The CDR3 totals 13 residues.

The CDR3 spells CASSLKVGGVGGYTF. The CDR3 nucleotides read TGCGCCAGCAGCTTGAAAGTCGGAGGGGTTGGCGGCTACACCTTC. The rearrangement joins TRBV5-1 to TRBJ1-2; weak D call: TRBD1 (5 bases). Germline V gene lookup returns CDR1 SGHRS and CDR2 YFSETQ. Trimming took off 1 base at V and 8 bases at J, with 18 bases between the two ends. The CDR3 is 15 amino acids.

This clonotype appeared many times. The chain has TRBV3-1 and TRBJ2-7; D gene uncertain. CDR1 and CDR2 from the germline V gene are LGHDT and YNNKEL (reference sequence). V lost 0 bases, J lost 4 bases, and 10 bases lay in between. The CDR3 extends over 14 amino acids. CDR3 in amino acids: CASSQENLGYEQYF. In DNA, the CDR3 is TGTGCCAGCAGCCAAGAAAATTTGGGTTACGAGCAGTACTTC.

The rearrangement joins TRBV6-5 to TRBJ2-5; TRBD2 agrees at 9 bases. Germline V CDR1 and CDR2: MNHEY, SVGAGI. The CDR3 consists of 16 residues. V gave up 6 bases and J gave up 2 bases; unmatched junction bases: 10. For the CDR3, the DNA is TGTGCCAGCAGCGACAATAGCGGGGGACTTCAAGAGACCCAGTACTTC. This sequence encodes CASSDNSGGLQETQYF.

This clonotype was observed a handful of times. The genes are TRBV4-1 and TRBJ2-2; 7 bases are a match to TRBD1. The trim removed 7 bases at V and 4 bases at J, leaving 6 bases unmatched. Germline-derived CDR1 and CDR2 are MGHRA and YSYEKL. The CDR3 consists of 14 residues. The CDR3 sequence is CASNDRVATGELFF. The DNA of the CDR3 is TGCGCCAGCAACGACAGGGTTGCCACCGGGGAGCTGTTTTTT.

The chain recombines TRBV6-2 or TRBV6-3 with TRBJ2-3; 10 bases map to TRBD2. CDR3 length: 15 amino acids. Germline V gene lookup returns CDR1 MNHEY and CDR2 SVGEGT. The V and J ends lost 4 bases and 5 bases, in that order; junction bases with no gene match: 6. CDR3 coding DNA: TGTGCCAGCAGTTCTAGCGGGGGCCGGCAAGATACGCAGTATTTT. Translation: CASSSSGGRQDTQYF.

The V and J genes are TRBV16 and TRBJ2-7; TRBD1 matches 8 bases. Judging by the DNA end, TRBJ2-4 fits better; the J call may be wrong. The CDR3 totals 17 residues. CDR1 is KGHSY, CDR2 FQNENV, per germline. For the CDR3, the DNA is TGTGCCAGCAGCCCCCCTGAAACGGGGACAGGAAAAAACATTCAGTACTTC. Translated, it gives CASSPPETGTGKNIQYF.

This chain uses TRBV6-5 with TRBJ1-2, with D perhaps matching TRBD1 (6 bases). This CDR3 is 15 amino acids long. Germline CDR1 reads MNHEY; CDR2 reads SVGAGI. V lost 7 bases, J lost 8 bases, and 23 bases lay in between. CDR3 sequence (DNA): TGTGCCAGCACAAGACAGACAGGCATCGATCAGGGCTACACCTTC. Translating it yields CASTRQTGIDQGYTF.

The chain has TRBV30 and TRBJ2-7, with 12 bases aligning to TRBD2. The CDR3 is made up of 15 amino acids. Germline CDR1 is GTSNPN and CDR2 is SVGIG (reference sequence). Losses at the gene ends were 3 bases for V and 7 bases for J; bases not matched to a gene: 10. The CDR3 DNA is TGTGCCTGGAGCCTAGCGGGGGGGCTCTACAATGAGCAGTACTTC. This gives the protein CAWSLAGGLYNEQYF.

This chain joins TRBV6-5 and TRBJ2-1, with TRBD2 identical over 12 bases. Germline lookup yields CDR1 MNHEY and CDR2 SVGAGI. The V segment lost 6 bases and the J segment 5 bases; nucleotides outside the gene matches: 5. This CDR3 region has 15 residues. Here the CDR3 reads CASRTGLAGNNEQFF. The CDR3 nucleotides are TGTGCCAGCAGGACCGGACTAGCGGGGAACAATGAGCAGTTCTTC.